The 8 T cell receptor beta chains presented below share a single source sample, sequenced in a study of cytomegalovirus exposure and HLA in healthy donors. 13 Jbeta primers and 60 Vbeta primers were used for the PCR. Measured with immunoSEQ multiplex PCR; TCRdb has only the in-frame clones, and not every one. Of roughly 170,000 clones in the sample, approximately 82% were seen once. The sequencing input was PBMCs. These receptors were taken from a woman aged 25 to 39 in good health and CMV-seronegative.

The sample holds a few counts of this clone. V and J are TRBV4-3 and TRBJ1-4, with D possibly matching TRBD1 (5 bases). Germline CDR1 is LGHNA and CDR2 is YSLEER. CDR3 length: 18 amino acids. The V and J ends lost 3 bases and 0 bases respectively, with 17 bases between them. The CDR3 coding sequence is TGCGCCAGCAGCCAGGATACTCACAGGCAGTCAACTAATGAAAAACTGTTTTTT. Protein sequence: CASSQDTHRQSTNEKLFF.

This chain joins TRBV5-1 and TRBJ2-1, with D unresolved. Trimming cost V 5 bases and J 3 bases, with 9 bases left between them. The germline gives CDR1 SGHRS, CDR2 YFSETQ. The CDR3 runs to 13 residues. The CDR3, as DNA: TGCGCCAGCAGTAGCCTGCTCTACAATGAGCAGTTCTTC. Its protein is CASSSLLYNEQFF.

This clone was seen a few times. This sequence joins TRBV2 and TRBJ1-4, with D possibly being TRBD1 (6 bases). This CDR3 is 14 amino acids long. Germline V gene lookup returns CDR1 SNHLY and CDR2 FYNNEI. The ends were cut back, 2 bases at V and 8 bases at J, with 12 bases in the middle. CDR3 sequence: CASSERTGSEKLFF. The CDR3 DNA reads as TGTGCCAGCAGTGAACGCACAGGGTCGGAAAAACTGTTTTTT.

Concerning this clone itself: Distinct nucleotide sequences in the sample also encode this CDR3. This chain uses TRBV19 with TRBJ1-5; no firm D call. Trimming shortened V by 1 base and J by 2 bases, and 3 bases separated the two germline ends. The CDR3 sequence is 13 residues long. In germline, CDR1 is LNHDA, CDR2 SQIVND (reference sequence). CDR3 DNA: TGTGCCAGTAGTATAGCCGGCAATCAGCCCCAGCATTTT. Translating gives CASSIAGNQPQHF.

This chain joins TRBV30 and TRBJ1-4; D call uncertain. The CDR3 length is 12 residues. Germline CDR1 GTSNPN, CDR2 SVGIG (reference sequence). Trimming took 4 bases from V and 5 from J, leaving 8 bases between them. The CDR3 sequence is CAWTGENEKLFF. DNA of the CDR3: TGTGCCTGGACAGGCGAAAATGAAAAACTGTTTTTT. Full variable domain (rest looked up from reference TRBV30 and TRBJ1-4): SQTIHQWPATLVQPVGSPLSLECTVEGTSNPNLYWYRQAAGRGLQLLFYSVGIGQISSEVPQNLSASRPQDRQFILSSKKLLLSDSGFYLCAWTGENEKLFFGSGTQLSVL.

This chain uses TRBV19 with TRBJ1-5; 7 positions match TRBD1. Germline V gives CDR1 LNHDA, CDR2 SQIVND (reference sequence). The CDR3 spans 15 residues. The ends lost 1 base at V and 3 bases at J; junction bases unmatched: 3. CDR3 amino acids: CASSIAQGINQPQHF. The DNA of the CDR3 is TGTGCCAGTAGTATAGCACAGGGGATCAATCAGCCCCAGCATTTT.

This clone was recorded once. The chain combines TRBV5-1 with TRBJ1-1; D not certain. The V and J ends lost 0 bases and 1 base respectively, with 4 bases between them. Germline values: CDR1 SGHRS, CDR2 YFSETQ. The CDR3 totals 13 residues. The CDR3 DNA reads TGCGCCAGCAGCTTGGAAGCGAACACTGAAGCTTTCTTT. This codes for CASSLEANTEAFF.

The V gene is TRBV9, the J gene TRBJ2-2, with a weak D call TRBD2 (6 bases). CDR3 length: 16 residues. CDR1 SGDLS and CDR2 YYNGEE come from the germline V gene. V gave up 4 bases and J gave up 1 base, with 14 bases separating them. The DNA of the CDR3 is TGTGCCAGCAGCCCCCGGGTGGGGGGGAACACCGGGGAGCTGTTTTTT. Amino acid sequence: CASSPRVGGNTGELFF.